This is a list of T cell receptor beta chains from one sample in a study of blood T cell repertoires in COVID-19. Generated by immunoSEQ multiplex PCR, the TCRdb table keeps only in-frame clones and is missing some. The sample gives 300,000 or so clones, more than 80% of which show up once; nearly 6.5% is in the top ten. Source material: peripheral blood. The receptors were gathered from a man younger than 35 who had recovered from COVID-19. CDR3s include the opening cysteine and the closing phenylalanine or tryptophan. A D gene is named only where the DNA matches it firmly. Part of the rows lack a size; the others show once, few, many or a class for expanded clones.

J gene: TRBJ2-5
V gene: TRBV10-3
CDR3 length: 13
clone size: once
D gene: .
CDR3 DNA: TGTGCCATCAGTGGAACCCCAGAAGAGACCCAGTACTTC
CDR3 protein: CAISGTPEETQYF

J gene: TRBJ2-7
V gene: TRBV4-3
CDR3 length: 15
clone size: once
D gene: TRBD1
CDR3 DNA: TGCGCCAGCAGTATTACCGGGACAGGGGCCAACGAGCAGTACTTC
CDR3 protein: CASSITGTGANEQYF

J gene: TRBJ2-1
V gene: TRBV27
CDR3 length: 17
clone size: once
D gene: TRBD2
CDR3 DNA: TGTGCCAGCAGTTTATTAGCGGGGGGCCCGGAATCCAATGAGCAGTTCTTC
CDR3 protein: CASSLLAGGPESNEQFF

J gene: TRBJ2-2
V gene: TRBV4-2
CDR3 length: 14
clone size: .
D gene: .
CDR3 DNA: TGTGCCAGCAGCTCTGGGGCGGGAACCGGGGAGCTGTTTTTT
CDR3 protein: CASSSGAGTGELFF

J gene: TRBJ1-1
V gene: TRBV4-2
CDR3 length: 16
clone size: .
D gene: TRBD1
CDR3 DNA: TGTGCCAGCACCCTCGGGACAGGGCCCCTGAACACTGAAGCTTTCTTT
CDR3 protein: CASTLGTGPLNTEAFF

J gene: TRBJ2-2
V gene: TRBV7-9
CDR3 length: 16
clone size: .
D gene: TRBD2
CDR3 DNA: TGTGCCAGCAGCTTTAGCGGGGGGACGAACACCGGGGAGCTGTTTTTT
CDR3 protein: CASSFSGGTNTGELFF

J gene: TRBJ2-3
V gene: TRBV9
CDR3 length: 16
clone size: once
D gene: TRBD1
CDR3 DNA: TGTGCCAGCAGCGTGGGACAGGGGGGTAGTACAGATACGCAGTATTTT
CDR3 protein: CASSVGQGGSTDTQYF

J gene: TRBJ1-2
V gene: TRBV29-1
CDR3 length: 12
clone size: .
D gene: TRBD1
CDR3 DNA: TGCAGCGTCCCAGGACAGGGCTATGGCTACACCTTC
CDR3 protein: CSVPGQGYGYTF

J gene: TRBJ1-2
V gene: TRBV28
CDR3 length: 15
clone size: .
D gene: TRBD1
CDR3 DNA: TGTGCCAGCAGTTTCGGCCAGGGGGCCAACTATGGCTACACCTTC
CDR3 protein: CASSFGQGANYGYTF

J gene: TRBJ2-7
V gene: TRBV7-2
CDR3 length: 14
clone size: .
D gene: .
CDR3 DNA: TGTGCCAGCAGCTTAGCGCACAGGGCCTACGAGCAGTACTTC
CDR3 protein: CASSLAHRAYEQYF